Listed below are T cell receptor beta chains from one sample, sequenced in a study of blood T cell repertoires in COVID-19. Sequenced by immunoSEQ multiplex PCR; TCRdb stores in-frame clones only, minus some. The table lists some 110,000 clones, roughly nine tenths of them singletons. Sample: peripheral blood. These TCRs come from a man aged 70-80 years who had recovered from COVID-19. Each CDR3 is given with its conserved first and last residue. A D gene is named only where the DNA matches it firmly. A clone size is listed for some rows: how often the clone was seen (once, few, many), or a class if it is expanded.

TRBJ2-7 | NA | TRBV28 | 15 | NA | CASSPVGRGTVEQYF | TGTGCCAGCAGTCCCGTGGGCAGGGGAACAGTGGAGCAGTACTTC
TRBJ2-7 | NA | TRBV7-9 | 13 | NA | CASSLDSSYEQYF | TGTGCCAGCAGCTTAGACAGCTCCTACGAGCAGTACTTC
TRBJ2-3 | NA | TRBV5-1 | 17 | TRBD2 | CASSLAAASGSPDTQYF | TGCGCCAGCAGCTTGGCGGCGGCTAGCGGGAGTCCAGATACGCAGTATTTT
TRBJ2-2 | NA | TRBV2 | 14 | NA | CASSVEVNTGELFF | TGTGCCAGCAGTGTAGAGGTGAACACCGGGGAGCTGTTTTTT
TRBJ1-3 | NA | TRBV5-1 | 15 | NA | CASSLGPEGGNTIYF | TGCGCCAGCAGCTTGGGACCCGAGGGAGGAAACACCATATATTTT
TRBJ2-7 | NA | TRBV27 | 13 | TRBD1 | CASTDRATNGQYF | TGTGCCAGCACCGACAGGGCGACCAATGGGCAGTACTTC
TRBJ2-7 | NA | TRBV7-8 | 14 | NA | CASSLETVSYEQYF | TGTGCCAGCAGCTTGGAGACAGTGTCCTACGAGCAGTACTTC
TRBJ2-3 | NA | TRBV12-3/TRBV12-4 | 12 | NA | CASSPSTDTQYF | TGTGCCAGCAGCCCTAGCACAGATACGCAGTATTTT
TRBJ1-3 | NA | TRBV10-3 | 14 | TRBD1 | CAGSGQLSGNTIYF | TGTGCCGGCTCGGGACAGCTCTCTGGAAACACCATATATTTT
TRBJ2-1 | NA | TRBV30 | 13 | NA | CAWSVRLRSEQFF | TGTGCCTGGAGTGTCAGACTCCGTAGCGAGCAGTTCTTC
TRBJ2-2 | NA | TRBV6-5 | 14 | TRBD2 | CASRGLAPTRELFF | TGTGCCAGCAGGGGACTAGCTCCCACCAGGGAGCTGTTTTTT
TRBJ1-1 | NA | TRBV7-2 | 14 | NA | CASSLDSRAPEAFF | TGTGCCAGCAGCTTAGATTCGAGGGCCCCCGAAGCTTTCTTT
TRBJ1-6 | NA | TRBV5-4 | 15 | NA | CASSGREWVNSPLHF | TGTGCCAGCAGCGGACGGGAGTGGGTAAATTCACCCCTCCACTTT
TRBJ2-1 | NA | TRBV28 | 15 | NA | CASTRPVLLYNEQFF | TGTGCCAGCACTAGACCCGTGCTACTCTACAATGAGCAGTTCTTC
TRBJ2-7 | once | TRBV3-1/TRBV3-2 | 14 | NA | CASSQLWTNYEQYF | TGTGCCAGCAGCCAACTTTGGACAAACTACGAGCAGTACTTC
TRBJ1-6 | NA | TRBV28 | 15 | NA | CASKPLEGRSSPLHF | TGTGCCAGCAAACCTCTGGAAGGGAGGAGTTCACCCCTCCACTTT
TRBJ1-5 | NA | TRBV27 | 14 | TRBD1 | CASSPNRGVQPQHF | TGTGCCAGCAGCCCTAACAGGGGCGTTCAGCCCCAGCATTTT
TRBJ1-1 | few | TRBV5-1 | 14 | TRBD1 | CASSSKTGETEAFF | TGCGCCAGCAGCTCGAAAACAGGGGAGACTGAAGCTTTCTTT
TRBJ2-4 | NA | TRBV9 | 16 | TRBD1 | CASSVDQGTGGNIQYF | TGTGCCAGCAGCGTAGACCAAGGGACAGGCGGTAACATTCAGTACTTC
TRBJ2-7 | NA | TRBV24-1 | 14 | TRBD1 | CATSDPGTGLEQYF | TGTGCCACCAGTGACCCCGGGACAGGGCTCGAGCAGTACTTC
TRBJ2-3 | NA | TRBV24-1 | 14 | NA | CATSDMTATDTQYF | TGTGCCACCAGTGATATGACAGCCACAGATACGCAGTATTTT
TRBJ2-5 | NA | TRBV3-1/TRBV3-2 | 15 | NA | CASSQRDNSGETQYF | TGTGCCAGCAGCCAAAGGGACAACTCAGGGGAGACCCAGTACTTC
TRBJ1-1 | NA | TRBV4-2 | 15 | NA | CASSQDRAGNTEAFF | TGTGCCAGCAGCCAAGACAGGGCCGGGAACACTGAAGCTTTCTTT
TRBJ1-2 | NA | TRBV5-1 | 14 | TRBD1 | CASSLAGQGDGYTF | TGCGCCAGCAGCTTGGCGGGACAGGGGGATGGCTACACCTTC
TRBJ2-5 | NA | TRBV19 | 14 | TRBD2 | CASSSSGRGETQYF | TGTGCCAGTAGCTCTAGCGGGAGGGGAGAGACCCAGTACTTC
TRBJ2-2 | few | TRBV5-1 | 14 | NA | CASRTGTNTGELFF | TGCGCCAGCAGGACAGGGACTAACACCGGGGAGCTGTTTTTT
TRBJ1-2 | NA | TRBV18 | 15 | TRBD1 | CASSPMGQGALGYTF | TGTGCCAGCTCACCAATGGGACAGGGGGCTCTTGGCTACACCTTC
TRBJ2-1 | NA | TRBV2 | 16 | NA | CASSVGFPLSGNEQFF | TGTGCCAGCAGTGTGGGCTTCCCCCTGTCTGGGAATGAGCAGTTCTTC
TRBJ2-5 | NA | TRBV15 | 13 | NA | CATSRPGVETQYF | TGTGCCACCAGCAGACCGGGGGTCGAGACCCAGTACTTC
TRBJ2-7 | NA | TRBV6-5 | 15 | TRBD2 | CASRSDWGGSYEQYF | TGTGCCAGCAGATCGGACTGGGGGGGTTCCTACGAGCAGTACTTC
TRBJ1-2 | NA | TRBV2 | 15 | NA | CASRLGGSAENGYTF | TGTGCCAGCAGGTTGGGGGGGAGCGCCGAAAATGGCTACACCTTC
TRBJ2-3 | NA | TRBV19 | 16 | TRBD2 | CASSITSGAYTDTQYF | TGTGCCAGTAGTATAACTAGCGGGGCCTACACAGATACGCAGTATTTT
TRBJ2-7 | NA | TRBV7-2 | 15 | TRBD1 | CASSFFGTGGAEQYF | TGTGCCAGCAGCTTTTTTGGGACAGGGGGCGCCGAGCAGTACTTC